This TCR beta chain was recorded in a study of blood T cell repertoires in COVID-19. Some clones are missing from TCRdb's copy, which holds only in-frame ones; the method was immunoSEQ multiplex PCR. This sample has some 290,000 clones; 81% occur once, and the top ten carry just under 3%. The receptor comes from a woman between 55 and 75 years old with active or convalescent COVID-19. Sequenced sample: peripheral blood.

CDR3 region: CASSPTVGGDTQYF. For the CDR3, the DNA is TGTGCCAGCAGCCCAACAGTGGGCGGGGATACGCAGTATTTT. This chain uses TRBV5-4 with TRBJ2-3; TRBD2 might be the D (5 bases). The germline V gene encodes CDR1 SGHNT and CDR2 YYREEE (reference sequence). The V end lost 4 bases, the J end lost 6 bases, and 15 bases lay between the germline ends. The CDR3 loop spans 14 amino acids. Full variable domain (outside the CDR3, taken from reference TRBV5-4 and TRBJ2-3): ETGVTQSPTHLIKTRGQQVTLRCSSQSGHNTVSWYQQALGQGPQFIFQYYREEENGRGNFPPRFSGLQFPNYSSELNVNALELDDSALYLCASSPTVGGDTQYFGPGTRLTVL.